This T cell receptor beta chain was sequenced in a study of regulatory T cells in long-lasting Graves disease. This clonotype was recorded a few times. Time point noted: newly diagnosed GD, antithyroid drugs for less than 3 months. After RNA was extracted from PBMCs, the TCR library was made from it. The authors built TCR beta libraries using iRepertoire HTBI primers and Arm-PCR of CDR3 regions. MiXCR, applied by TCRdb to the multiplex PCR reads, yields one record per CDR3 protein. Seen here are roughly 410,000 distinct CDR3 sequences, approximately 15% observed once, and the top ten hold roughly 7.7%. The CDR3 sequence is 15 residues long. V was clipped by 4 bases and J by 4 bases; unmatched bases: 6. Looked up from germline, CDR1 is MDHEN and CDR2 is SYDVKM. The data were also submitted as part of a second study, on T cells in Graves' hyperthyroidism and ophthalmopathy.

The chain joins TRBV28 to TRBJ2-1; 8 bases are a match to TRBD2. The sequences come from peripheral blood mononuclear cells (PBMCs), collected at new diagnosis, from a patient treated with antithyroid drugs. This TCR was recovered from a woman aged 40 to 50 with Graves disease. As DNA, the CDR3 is TGTGCCAGCAGTTATGCGGGAGGCCGGTACAATGAGCAGTTCTTC. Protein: CASSYAGGRYNEQFF.